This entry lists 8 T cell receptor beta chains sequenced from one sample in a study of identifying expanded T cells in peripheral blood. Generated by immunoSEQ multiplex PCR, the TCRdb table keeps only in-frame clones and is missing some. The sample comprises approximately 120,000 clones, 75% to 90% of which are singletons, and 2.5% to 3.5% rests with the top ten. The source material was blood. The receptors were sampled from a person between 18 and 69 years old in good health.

As DNA, the CDR3 is TGTGCCAGCAGCTTGCAGGGTTCCACAGATACGCAGTATTTT. This translates into CASSLQGSTDTQYF. The rearrangement links TRBV7-9 to TRBJ2-3; the D gene is possibly TRBD1 (5 bases). V was clipped by 3 bases and J by 2 bases, with 9 bases between them. CDR3 length equals 14 residues. Germline CDR1 and CDR2: SEHNR and FQNEAQ (reference sequence).

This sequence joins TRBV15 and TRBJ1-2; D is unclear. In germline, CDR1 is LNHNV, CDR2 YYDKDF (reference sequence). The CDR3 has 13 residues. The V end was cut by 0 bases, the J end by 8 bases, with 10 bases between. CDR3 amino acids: CATSRDMIEGYTF. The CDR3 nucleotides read TGTGCCACCAGCAGAGATATGATAGAGGGCTACACCTTC.

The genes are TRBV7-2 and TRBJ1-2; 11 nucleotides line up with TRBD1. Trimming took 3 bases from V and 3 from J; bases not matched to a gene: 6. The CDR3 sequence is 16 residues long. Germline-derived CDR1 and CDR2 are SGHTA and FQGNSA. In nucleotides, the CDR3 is TGTGCCAGCAGCTTGGGGACAGGGGGGACGGACTATGGCTACACCTTC. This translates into CASSLGTGGTDYGYTF. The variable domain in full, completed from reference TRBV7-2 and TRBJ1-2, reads GAGVSQSPSNKVTEKGKDVELRCDPISGHTALYWYRQSLGQGLEFLIYFQGNSAPDKSGLPSDRFSAERTGGSVSTLTIQRTQQEDSAVYLCASSLGTGGTDYGYTFGSGTRLTVV.

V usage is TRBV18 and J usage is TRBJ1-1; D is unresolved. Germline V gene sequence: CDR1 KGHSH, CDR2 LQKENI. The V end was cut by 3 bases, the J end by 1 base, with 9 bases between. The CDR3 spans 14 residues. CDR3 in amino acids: CASSPFYENTEAFF. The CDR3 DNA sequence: TGTGCCAGCTCACCCTTTTATGAGAACACTGAAGCTTTCTTT. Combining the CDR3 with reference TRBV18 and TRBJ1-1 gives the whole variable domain NAGVMQNPRHLVRRRGQEARLRCSPMKGHSHVYWYRQLPEEGLKFMVYLQKENIIDESGMPKERFSAEFPKEGPSILRIQQVVRGDSAAYFCASSPFYENTEAFFGQGTRLTVV.

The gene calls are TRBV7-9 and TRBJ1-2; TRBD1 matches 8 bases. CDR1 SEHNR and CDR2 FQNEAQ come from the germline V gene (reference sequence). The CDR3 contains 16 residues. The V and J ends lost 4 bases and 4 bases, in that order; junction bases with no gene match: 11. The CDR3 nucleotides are TGTGCCAGCAGCTCCCAACAAATACAGGGGGTCTATGGCTACACCTTC. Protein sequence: CASSSQQIQGVYGYTF.

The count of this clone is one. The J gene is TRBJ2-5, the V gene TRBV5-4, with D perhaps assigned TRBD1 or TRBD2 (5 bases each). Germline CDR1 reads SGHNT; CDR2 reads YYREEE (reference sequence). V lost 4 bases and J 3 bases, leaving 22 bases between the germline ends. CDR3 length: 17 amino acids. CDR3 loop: CASSPTGGGREEETQYF. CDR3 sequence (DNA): TGTGCCAGCAGCCCCACGGGTGGGGGACGCGAGGAAGAGACCCAGTACTTC.

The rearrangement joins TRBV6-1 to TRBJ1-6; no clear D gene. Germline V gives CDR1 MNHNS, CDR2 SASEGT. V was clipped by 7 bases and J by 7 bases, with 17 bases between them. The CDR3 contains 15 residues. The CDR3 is CASTPSLQPNSPLHF. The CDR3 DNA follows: TGTGCCAGCACCCCATCGCTACAGCCCAATTCACCCCTCCACTTT.

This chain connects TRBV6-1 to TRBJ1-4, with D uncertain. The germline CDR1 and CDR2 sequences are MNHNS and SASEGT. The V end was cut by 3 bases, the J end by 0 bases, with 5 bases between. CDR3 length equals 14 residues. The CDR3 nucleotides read TGTGCCAGCAGTGATGGTTCAACTAATGAAAAACTGTTTTTT. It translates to CASSDGSTNEKLFF.